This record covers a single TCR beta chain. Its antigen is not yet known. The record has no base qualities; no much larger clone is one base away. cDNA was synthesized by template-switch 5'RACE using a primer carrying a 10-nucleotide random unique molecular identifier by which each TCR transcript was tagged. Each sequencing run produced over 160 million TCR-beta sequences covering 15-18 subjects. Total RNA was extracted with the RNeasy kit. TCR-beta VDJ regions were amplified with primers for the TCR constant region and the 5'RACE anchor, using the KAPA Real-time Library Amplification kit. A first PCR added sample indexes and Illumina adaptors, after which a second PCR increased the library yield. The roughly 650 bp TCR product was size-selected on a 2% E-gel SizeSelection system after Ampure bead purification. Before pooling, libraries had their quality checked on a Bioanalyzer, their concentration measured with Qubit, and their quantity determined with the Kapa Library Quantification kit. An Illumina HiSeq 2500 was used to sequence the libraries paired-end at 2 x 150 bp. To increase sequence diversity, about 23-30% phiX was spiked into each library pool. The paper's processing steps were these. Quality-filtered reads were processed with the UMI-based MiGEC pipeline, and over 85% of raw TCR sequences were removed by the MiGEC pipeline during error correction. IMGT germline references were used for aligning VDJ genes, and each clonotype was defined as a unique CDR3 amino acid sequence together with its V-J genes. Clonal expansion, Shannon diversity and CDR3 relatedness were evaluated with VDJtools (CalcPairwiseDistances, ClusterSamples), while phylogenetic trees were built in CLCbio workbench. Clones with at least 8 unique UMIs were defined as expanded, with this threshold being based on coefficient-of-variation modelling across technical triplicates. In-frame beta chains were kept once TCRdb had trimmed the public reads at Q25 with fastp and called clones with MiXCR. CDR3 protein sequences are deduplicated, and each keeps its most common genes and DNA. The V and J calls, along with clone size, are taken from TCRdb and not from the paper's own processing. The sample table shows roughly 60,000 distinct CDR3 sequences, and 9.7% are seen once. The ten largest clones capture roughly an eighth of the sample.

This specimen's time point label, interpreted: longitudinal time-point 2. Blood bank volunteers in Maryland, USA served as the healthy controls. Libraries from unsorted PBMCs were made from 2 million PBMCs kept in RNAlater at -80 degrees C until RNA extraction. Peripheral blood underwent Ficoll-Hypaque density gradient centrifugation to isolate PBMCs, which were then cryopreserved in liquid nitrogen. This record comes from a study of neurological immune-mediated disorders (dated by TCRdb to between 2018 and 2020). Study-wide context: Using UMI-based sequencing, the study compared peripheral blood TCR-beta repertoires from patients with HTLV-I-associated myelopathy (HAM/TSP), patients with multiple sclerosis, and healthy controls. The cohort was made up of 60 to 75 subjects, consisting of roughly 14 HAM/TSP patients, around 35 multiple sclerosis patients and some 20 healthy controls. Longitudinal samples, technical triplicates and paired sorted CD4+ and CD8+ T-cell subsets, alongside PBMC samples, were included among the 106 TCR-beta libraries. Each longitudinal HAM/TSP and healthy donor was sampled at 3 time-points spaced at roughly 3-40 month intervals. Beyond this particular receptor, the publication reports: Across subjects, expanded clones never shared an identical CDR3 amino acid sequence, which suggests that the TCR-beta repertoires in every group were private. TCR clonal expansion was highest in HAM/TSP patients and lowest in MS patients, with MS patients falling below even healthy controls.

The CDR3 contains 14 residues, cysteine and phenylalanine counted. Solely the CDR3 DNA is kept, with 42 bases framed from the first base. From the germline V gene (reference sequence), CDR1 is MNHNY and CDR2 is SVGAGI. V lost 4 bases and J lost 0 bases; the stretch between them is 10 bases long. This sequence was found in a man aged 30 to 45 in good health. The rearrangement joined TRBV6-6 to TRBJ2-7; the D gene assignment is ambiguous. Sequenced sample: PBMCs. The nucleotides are TGTGCCAGCAGTTTTACTTCCCCCTCCTACGAGCAGTACTTC. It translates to CASSFTSPSYEQYF.